Following are 11 T cell receptor beta chains from one sample sequenced in a study of T cells in Graves' hyperthyroidism and ophthalmopathy. RNA transcripts provided the source from which TCR beta CDR3 regions were amplified. First-round RT-PCR with HTBI primers amplified the TCR CDR3 region. TCRdb called the multiplex PCR reads again in MiXCR, with one record for every CDR3 protein. The sample lists about 540,000 distinct CDR3 sequences; approximately 44% were seen once. Specimen: peripheral blood or thyroid tissue (not recorded which). The source is a woman aged 18-29 years with Graves' hyperthyroidism.

In its sample, this clonotype was seen many times. V and J are TRBV12-3 or TRBV12-4 and TRBJ1-1, with 8 bases identical to TRBD1. The V and J ends lost 7 bases and 3 bases, in that order; junction bases with no gene match: 4. The CDR3 length is 13 residues. CDR3 region: CASKTGVDTEAFF. DNA for the CDR3: TGTGCCAGCAAGACAGGGGTCGACACTGAAGCTTTCTTT.

For this clonotype: A much larger clone differs from this one at a single base, so this may be a read error. Since the CDR3 does not end with the conserved phenylalanine or tryptophan, this likely comes from a read error. The V gene is TRBV30, the J gene TRBJ1-2, with a weak D call TRBD1 (5 bases). CDR1 is GTSNPN, CDR2 SVGIG, per germline (reference sequence). There are 12 residues in the CDR3. V lost 4 bases and J lost 7, with 13 bases in between. The CDR3 nucleotides read TGTGCCTGGACTAAGGGGAGCAGTGGCTACACCTCC. This encodes CAWTKGSSGYTS.

This clonotype was seen many times. CDR3 bases: TGCGCCAGCAGCTTGGTGGGCAGATCGAACACCGGGGAGCTGTTTTTT. Amino acid sequence: CASSLVGRSNTGELFF. The V call is TRBV5-1, the J call TRBJ2-2; no clear D. Per germline, CDR1 SGHRS and CDR2 YFSETQ. V lost 0 bases to trimming and J lost 0 bases, with 9 bases between them. The CDR3 runs to 16 residues.

This clonotype was counted between two and nine times. This chain links TRBV18 with TRBJ1-1; TRBD1 matches 7 bases. This CDR3 has 15 residues. CDR1 KGHSH and CDR2 LQKENI come from the germline V gene. The V segment lost 4 bases and the J segment 1 base; nucleotides outside the gene matches: 6. Written as DNA, the CDR3 is TGTGCCAGCTCACTTCTCGGACAGGCGAACACTGAAGCTTTCTTT. Its protein is CASSLLGQANTEAFF.

This rearrangement joins TRBV6-2 or TRBV6-3 to TRBJ2-5, with 8 bases that match TRBD2. V lost 5 bases and J lost 9; bases outside the gene matches: 8. CDR3 length: 13 residues. Germline V lookup: CDR1 MNHEY, CDR2 SVGEGT. The CDR3, as DNA: TGTGCCAGCAGTCAGGTTGGCGGGAGGTCCCAGTACTTC. It encodes CASSQVGGRSQYF.

This clonotype showed up just once. The chain couples TRBV19 to TRBJ1-1; TRBD1 aligns across 8 bases. The trim removed 7 bases at V and 0 bases at J, leaving 4 bases unmatched. Germline V gives CDR1 LNHDA, CDR2 SQIVND (reference sequence). CDR3 length: 14 residues. The chain's CDR3 is CASTATGVNTEAFF. The CDR3 coding sequence is TGTGCCAGTACCGCGACAGGGGTGAACACTGAAGCTTTCTTT.

This clonotype was picked up many times. This chain joins TRBV24-1 and TRBJ2-5; 7 nucleotides line up with TRBD1. Germline CDR1 reads KGHDR; CDR2 reads SFDVKD. The CDR3 is 16 amino acids. J lost 5 bases, V lost 4 bases, and 12 bases had no gene match. The CDR3 region is CATSDSQGLREETQYF. The DNA of the CDR3 is TGTGCCACCAGTGACTCACAGGGGTTAAGGGAGGAGACCCAGTACTTC.

V gene TRBV10-3 combines with J gene TRBJ2-1; 7 bases fit TRBD2. CDR1 and CDR2 from the germline V gene are ENHRY and SYGVKD. This CDR3 is 16 amino acids long. Trimming at V came to 0 bases and at J to 3 bases, leaving 5 bases not matched to a gene. The CDR3: CAISESPASGYNEQFF. In nucleotides, the CDR3 is TGTGCCATCAGTGAGTCGCCGGCTAGCGGCTACAATGAGCAGTTCTTC.

CDR3 nucleotides: TGTGCCACCAGCAGGGACACAGTGGGTTCACCCCTCCACTTT. Amino acid sequence: CATSRDTVGSPLHF. The genes are TRBV15 and TRBJ1-6; a possible D gene is TRBD1 (5 bases). Germline assignment: CDR1 LNHNV and CDR2 YYDKDF (reference sequence). This CDR3 comprises 14 residues. V was pared by 3 bases and J by 9 bases, with 12 bases between.

This chain joins TRBV30 and TRBJ1-2; a possible D gene is TRBD1 (5 bases). V was trimmed by 2 bases and J by 3 bases, leaving 13 bases between them. The CDR3 runs to 14 residues. Germline V gene lookup returns CDR1 GTSNPN and CDR2 SVGIG (reference sequence). The CDR3 region has the DNA TGTGCCTGGAGTCCTTCGGGGGGTCACTATGGCTACACCTTC. It encodes CAWSPSGGHYGYTF.

This clonotype has at least ten counts. The chain combines TRBV5-1 with TRBJ2-5; 9 positions match TRBD2. Trimming cost V 0 bases and J 4 bases; bases outside gene matches: 7. The CDR3 spans 16 residues. CDR1 is SGHRS, CDR2 YFSETQ, per germline. The chain's CDR3 is CASSLDLAGARETQYF. The CDR3 DNA reads as TGCGCCAGCAGCTTGGATTTAGCGGGAGCTAGAGAGACCCAGTACTTC. Full variable domain (outside the CDR3, taken from reference TRBV5-1 and TRBJ2-5): KAGVTQTPRYLIKTRGQQVTLSCSPISGHRSVSWYQQTPGQGLQFLFEYFSETQRNKGNFPGRFSGRQFSNSRSEMNVSTLELGDSALYLCASSLDLAGARETQYFGPGTRLLVL.